The 17 T cell receptor beta chains listed next were all sequenced from one sample in a study of breast tumors, draining lymph nodes, adjacent tissues. TCRdb re-called the multiplex PCR reads through MiXCR, storing one row per CDR3 protein. The table lists 150,000 to 250,000 distinct CDR3 sequences, about 32% of them singletons, with 4.3% in the top ten. The lymph nodes were axillary draining lymph nodes from breast cancer patients. Source material: axillary lymph node tissue. The origin of the receptors is a female donor with breast cancer. Some clones in this sample may be carry-over from other donors' samples.

The chain has TRBV28 and TRBJ1-4; D possibly corresponds to TRBD1 (5 bases). The germline gives CDR1 MDHEN, CDR2 SYDVKM. The CDR3 contains 15 residues. V was trimmed by 4 bases and J by 3 bases, leaving 12 bases between them. The CDR3 loop reads CASSSPRGANEKLFF. CDR3 DNA: TGTGCCAGCAGTTCCCCTCGGGGGGCTAATGAAAAACTGTTTTTT.

This chain links TRBV10-3 with TRBJ2-6; weak D call: TRBD1 (5 bases). This CDR3 contains 14 residues. The V and J ends lost 6 bases and 2 bases respectively, with 8 bases between them. The germline gives CDR1 ENHRY, CDR2 SYGVKD. The CDR3 sequence: CAISDSPGANVLTF. The DNA for the CDR3 is TGTGCCATCAGCGACAGTCCTGGGGCCAACGTCCTGACTTTC.

This clonotype was seen a few times. A much larger clone lies one base from this, so it may be a read error. This CDR3 is missing its conserved last phenylalanine or tryptophan, likely due to a read error. The chain uses TRBV7-8 and TRBJ1-2; possible D gene TRBD1, 6 bases. This CDR3 contains 14 residues. V was cut by 4 bases and J by 4 bases, with 13 bases left in between. Germline CDR1 SGHVS, CDR2 FQNEAQ. The CDR3 DNA sequence: TGTGCCAGCAGCTCGGGTGGGGGCGGCTATGGCTACACCCTC. Translating gives CASSSGGGGYGYTL.

This clonotype has a count of ten or more. The rearrangement joins TRBV9 to TRBJ2-3, with a weak D call TRBD2 (5 bases). This CDR3 spans 17 amino acids. V dropped 2 bases and J dropped 1 base, with 17 bases sitting between them. Germline CDR1 reads SGDLS; CDR2 reads YYNGEE. The CDR3 DNA sequence: TGTGCCAGCAGCGTCTCAGGTGGGAGTGGGGGCACAGATACGCAGTATTTT. Encoded protein: CASSVSGGSGGTDTQYF.

This clonotype has a count of ten or more. DNA of the CDR3: TGTGCCAGCAGCTTAGGGGGGGGTAGCCGGACCTACAATGAGCAGTTCTTC. This codes for CASSLGGGSRTYNEQFF. The genes are TRBV7-2 and TRBJ2-1; TRBD2 agrees at 7 bases. Germline assignment: CDR1 SGHTA and CDR2 FQGNSA. Trimming cost V 1 base and J 2 bases; bases outside gene matches: 8. The CDR3 covers 17 residues.

Notes on this clonotype: A much larger clone is a single base away; this may be a read error. The V call is TRBV6-1, the J call TRBJ2-2; 8 bases line up with TRBD1. The CDR3 runs 15 residues. Germline V gene data show CDR1 as MNHNS and CDR2 as SASEGT. The V gene end was trimmed by 6 bases and the J gene end by 4 bases; junction bases not matched to a gene: 7. CDR3 protein: CASSPQGVVTGELFF. In nucleotides, the CDR3 is TGTGCCAGCAGCCCACAGGGGGTCGTCACCGGGGAGCTGTTTTTT.

As concerns this clonotype: A much larger clone differs from this one at a single base, so this may be a read error. V and J are TRBV2 and TRBJ2-1; D not resolved. CDR3 size: 14 residues. Germline-derived CDR1 and CDR2 are SNHLY and FYNNEI. Here the CDR3 reads CASSALSSYNEQLF. In DNA form, the CDR3 reads TGTGCCAGCAGCGCACTTAGCTCCTACAATGAGCAGCTCTTC.

About this clonotype itself: A much larger clone is a single base away; this may be a read error. This chain uses TRBV30 with TRBJ2-7, with a possible D match to TRBD1 (5 bases). Germline lookup yields CDR1 GTSNPN and CDR2 SVGIG (reference sequence). The CDR3 has 13 amino acids. The CDR3 protein is CTWSPLSPGEQYF. In DNA form, the CDR3 reads TGTACCTGGAGCCCTTTATCCCCAGGGGAGCAGTACTTC.

In regard to this clonotype: It may be a read error: a sequence one base away is much more abundant. This rearrangement joins TRBV6-1 to TRBJ2-7; weak D call: TRBD1 (6 bases). The V end was cut by 7 bases, the J end by 2 bases, with 12 bases between. Germline CDR1 and CDR2: MNHNS and SASEGT. The CDR3 loop spans 13 amino acids. In nucleotides, the CDR3 is TGTGCCAGCAACCCACAGGGTCCCTACGAGCAGTACTTC. Protein product: CASNPQGPYEQYF.

V gene TRBV18 combines with J gene TRBJ2-1; 14 bases agree with TRBD2. With V trimmed by 0 bases and J by 7 bases, 8 bases remained unmatched. This CDR3 contains 18 residues. Per germline, CDR1 KGHSH and CDR2 LQKENI. Here the CDR3 reads CASSPPGLAGGGPNEQFF. CDR3 sequence (DNA): TGTGCCAGCTCACCACCCGGACTAGCGGGGGGCGGGCCGAATGAGCAGTTCTTC.

This clonotype has at least ten counts. The chain is built from TRBV9 and TRBJ2-1, with TRBD2 as a possible D gene (5 bases). This CDR3 contains 15 residues. Trimming removed 0 bases at V and 6 bases at J, with 13 bases between. CDR1 is SGDLS, CDR2 YYNGEE, per germline. CDR3 in amino acids: CASSVEGLASNEQFF. The CDR3 DNA follows: TGTGCCAGCAGCGTAGAAGGCCTAGCTTCCAATGAGCAGTTCTTC. Combining the CDR3 with reference TRBV9 and TRBJ2-1 gives the whole variable domain DSGVTQTPKHLITATGQRVTLRCSPRSGDLSVYWYQQSLDQGLQFLIQYYNGEERAKGNILERFSAQQFPDLHSELNLSSLELGDSALYFCASSVEGLASNEQFFGPGTRLTVL.

This clonotype occurred many times. This chain joins TRBV7-3 and TRBJ2-7; 9 nucleotides line up with TRBD2. Unmatched junction bases numbered 2, after V lost 2 bases and J lost 0 bases. In germline, CDR1 is SGHTA, CDR2 FQGTGA. This CDR3 contains 15 residues. The CDR3 sequence: CASSLAGGPSYEQYF. The CDR3 DNA reads TGTGCCAGCAGCTTAGCGGGAGGGCCCTCCTACGAGCAGTACTTC.

This clonotype was detected a few times. This may be a read error: a much more frequent sequence differs by one nucleotide. The chain links TRBV20-1 to TRBJ2-5, with 10 bases identical to TRBD2. The V and J ends lost 1 base and 5 bases, in that order; junction bases with no gene match: 7. This CDR3 is 15 amino acids long. From germline, CDR1 is DFQATT and CDR2 SNEGSKA (reference sequence). CDR3 loop: CSARGERGGRETQYF. CDR3 nucleotides: TGCAGTGCTAGAGGTGAGCGGGGGGGCCGGGAGACCCAGTACTTC.

This clonotype was recorded at least ten times. The V gene is TRBV24-1, the J gene TRBJ2-7; D might be TRBD1 (5 bases). Trimming took 2 bases from V and 6 from J, leaving 16 bases between them. Germline assignment: CDR1 KGHDR and CDR2 SFDVKD. There are 15 residues in the CDR3. CDR3 amino acids: CATSDSGATTREQYF. CDR3 DNA sequence: TGTGCCACCAGTGATTCTGGGGCTACCACGCGCGAGCAGTACTTC.

This clonotype has at least ten counts. The V call is TRBV20-1, the J call TRBJ2-7; TRBD1 agrees at 7 bases. This CDR3 comprises 14 residues. V shed 6 bases and J 6 bases; nucleotides not matched to a gene: 14. Germline V CDR1 and CDR2: DFQATT, SNEGSKA (reference sequence). This CDR3 is CSAAAQGKRGEQYF. DNA for the CDR3: TGCAGTGCCGCAGCACAGGGGAAACGTGGCGAGCAGTACTTC.

The sample holds many counts of this clonotype. This rearrangement joins TRBV4-1 to TRBJ2-5; D gene uncertain. Trimming stripped 3 bases from V and 1 base from J, with 15 bases between. In germline, CDR1 is MGHRA, CDR2 YSYEKL. The CDR3 is 16 residues long. In nucleotides, the CDR3 is TGCGCCAGCAGCCAGTACCTTGACGTTAGCCAAGAGACCCAGTACTTC. It specifies CASSQYLDVSQETQYF.

The chain couples TRBV6-1 to TRBJ2-3, with 7 bases lining up with TRBD1. The CDR3 is 14 amino acids. J lost 3 bases, V lost 2 bases, and 2 bases had no gene match. The V gene's germline CDR1 is MNHNS and CDR2 SASEGT. CDR3 nucleotide sequence: TGTGCCAGCAGTGAACCAGGGGGAACAGATACGCAGTATTTT. It translates to CASSEPGGTDTQYF.